There are many counts of the clone carrying this TCR beta chain. The antigen is not known. The data originate from a study of T-cell memory formation after mild COVID-19. TCRdb independently ran MiXCR on the 5' RACE reads; one entry per CDR3 protein. The sample yields some 350,000 distinct CDR3 sequences, approximately 13% seen once. Study-wide points: Contracting CD8+ clones were enriched in EMRA, CD4+ mainly in CM and EM.

The specimen was PBMCs or a T cell subset sorted from them (not recorded which). This TCR derives from a man aged 18 to 30 who had mild COVID-19 (a few samples of this study predate the infection). Cell type and time point are not known.

The CDR3 spells CASRRVGQQFF. CDR3 sequence (DNA): TGTGCCAGCCGCAGGGTCGGGCAGCAGTTCTTC. The chain uses TRBV27 and TRBJ2-1; D is perhaps TRBD1 (5 bases). The CDR3 totals 11 residues. Germline V lookup: CDR1 MNHEY, CDR2 SMNVEV (reference sequence). V lost 8 bases and J 11 bases, leaving 13 bases between the germline ends.